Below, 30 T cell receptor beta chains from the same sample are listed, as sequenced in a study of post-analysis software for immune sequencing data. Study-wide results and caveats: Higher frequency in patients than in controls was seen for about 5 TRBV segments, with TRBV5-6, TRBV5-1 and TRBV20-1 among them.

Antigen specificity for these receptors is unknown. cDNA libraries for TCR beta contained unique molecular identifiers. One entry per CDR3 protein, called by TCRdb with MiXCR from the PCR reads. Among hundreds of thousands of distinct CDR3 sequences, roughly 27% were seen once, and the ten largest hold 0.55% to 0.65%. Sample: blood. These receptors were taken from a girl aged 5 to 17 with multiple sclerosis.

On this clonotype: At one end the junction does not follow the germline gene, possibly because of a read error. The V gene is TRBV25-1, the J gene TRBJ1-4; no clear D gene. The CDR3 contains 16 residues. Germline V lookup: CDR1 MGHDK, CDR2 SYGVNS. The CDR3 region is CASSEFDRATNEKRFF. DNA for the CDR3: TGTGCCAGCAGTGAATTTGACCGCGCAACTAATGAAAAACGGTTTTTT.

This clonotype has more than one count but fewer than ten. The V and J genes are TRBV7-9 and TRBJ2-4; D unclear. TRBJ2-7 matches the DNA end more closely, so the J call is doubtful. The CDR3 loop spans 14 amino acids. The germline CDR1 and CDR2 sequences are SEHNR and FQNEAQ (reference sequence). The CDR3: CASSLITATYEQYF. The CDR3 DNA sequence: TGTGCCAGCAGCTTAATTACAGCAACCTACGAGCAGTACTTC.

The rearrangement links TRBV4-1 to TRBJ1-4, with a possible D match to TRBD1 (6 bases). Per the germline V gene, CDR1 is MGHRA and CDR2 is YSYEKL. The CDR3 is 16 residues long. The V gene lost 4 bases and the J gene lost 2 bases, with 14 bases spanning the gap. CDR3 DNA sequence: TGCGCCAGCAGCCGGGAGGGGAGGGGGACTAATGAAAAACTGTTTTTT. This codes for CASSREGRGTNEKLFF.

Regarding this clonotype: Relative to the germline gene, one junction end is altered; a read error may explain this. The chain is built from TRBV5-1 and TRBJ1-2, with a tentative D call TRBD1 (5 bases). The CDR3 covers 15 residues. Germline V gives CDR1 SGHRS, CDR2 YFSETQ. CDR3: CANSMPGDISYGYTF. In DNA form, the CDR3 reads TGCGCCAACAGCATGCCGGGGGATATTTCCTATGGCTACACCTTC.

The CDR3 DNA reads as TGCGCCAGCAGCTGGGGAGGGGCCGGATCACCCCTCCACTTT. It translates to CASSWGGAGSPLHF. The V call is TRBV5-1, the J call TRBJ1-6, with D perhaps TRBD1 (5 bases). Germline CDR1 SGHRS, CDR2 YFSETQ. V shed 3 bases and J shed 10 bases, with 14 bases lying between them. CDR3 length: 14 amino acids.

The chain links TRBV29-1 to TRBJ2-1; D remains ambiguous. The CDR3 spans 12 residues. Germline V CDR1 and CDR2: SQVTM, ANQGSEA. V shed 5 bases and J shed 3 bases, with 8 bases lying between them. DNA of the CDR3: TGCAGCGTTAATGACGACTACAATGAGCAGTTCTTC. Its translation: CSVNDDYNEQFF.

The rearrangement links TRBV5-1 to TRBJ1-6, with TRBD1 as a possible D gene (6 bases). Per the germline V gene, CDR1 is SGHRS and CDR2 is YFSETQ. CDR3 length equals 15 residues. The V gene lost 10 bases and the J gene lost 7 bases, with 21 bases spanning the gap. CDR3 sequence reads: CAGKQTGSPNSPLHF. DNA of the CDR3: TGCGCCGGCAAACAGACAGGTTCGCCGAATTCACCCCTCCACTTT.

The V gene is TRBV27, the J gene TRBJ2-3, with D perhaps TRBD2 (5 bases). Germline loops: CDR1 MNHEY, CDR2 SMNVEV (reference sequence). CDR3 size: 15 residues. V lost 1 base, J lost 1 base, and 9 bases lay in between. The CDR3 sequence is CASSLLERGTDTQYF. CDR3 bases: TGTGCCAGCAGTTTATTGGAGAGGGGCACAGATACGCAGTATTTT.

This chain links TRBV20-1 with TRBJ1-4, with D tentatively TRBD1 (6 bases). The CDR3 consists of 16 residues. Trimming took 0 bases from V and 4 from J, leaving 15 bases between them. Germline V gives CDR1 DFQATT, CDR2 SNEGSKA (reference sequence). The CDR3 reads CSARDVRGRLNEKLFF. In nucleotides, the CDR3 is TGCAGTGCTAGAGATGTCCGGGGGCGACTTAATGAAAAACTGTTTTTT.

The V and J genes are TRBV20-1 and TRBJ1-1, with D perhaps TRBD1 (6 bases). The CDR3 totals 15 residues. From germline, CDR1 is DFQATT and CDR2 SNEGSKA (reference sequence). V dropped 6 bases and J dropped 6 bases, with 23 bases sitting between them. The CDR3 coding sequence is TGCAGTGCCCATATAGCGGGGGGCTATGGCGCTGAAGCTTTCTTT. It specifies CSAHIAGGYGAEAFF.

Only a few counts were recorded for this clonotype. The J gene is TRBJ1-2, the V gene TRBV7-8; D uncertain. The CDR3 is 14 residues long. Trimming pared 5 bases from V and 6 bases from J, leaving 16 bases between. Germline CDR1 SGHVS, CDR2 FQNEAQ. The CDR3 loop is CASSPDRNGNGYTF. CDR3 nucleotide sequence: TGTGCCAGCAGCCCCGACCGGAATGGGAATGGCTACACCTTC.

CDR3 bases: TGTGCCAGCAGTTTTGACGGGGGCGACGAGCAGTACTTC. Its protein is CASSFDGGDEQYF. The chain combines TRBV27 with TRBJ2-7; either TRBD1 or TRBD2 may supply D (6 bases each). Germline V CDR1 and CDR2: MNHEY, SMNVEV (reference sequence). The CDR3 has 13 residues. V lost 3 bases and J lost 5, with 11 bases in between.

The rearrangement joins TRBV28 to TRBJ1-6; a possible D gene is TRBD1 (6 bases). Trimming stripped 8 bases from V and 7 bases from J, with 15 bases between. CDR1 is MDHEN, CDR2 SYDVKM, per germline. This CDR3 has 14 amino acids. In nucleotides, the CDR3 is TGTGCCAGCGGCACGGACAGATACAATTCACCCCTCCACTTT. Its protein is CASGTDRYNSPLHF.

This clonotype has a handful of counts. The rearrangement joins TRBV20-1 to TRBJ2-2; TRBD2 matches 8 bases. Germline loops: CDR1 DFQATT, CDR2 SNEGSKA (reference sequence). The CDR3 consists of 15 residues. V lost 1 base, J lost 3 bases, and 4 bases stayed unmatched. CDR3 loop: CSARATSGYTGELFF. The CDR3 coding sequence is TGCAGTGCTAGAGCTACTAGCGGCTACACCGGGGAGCTGTTTTTT.

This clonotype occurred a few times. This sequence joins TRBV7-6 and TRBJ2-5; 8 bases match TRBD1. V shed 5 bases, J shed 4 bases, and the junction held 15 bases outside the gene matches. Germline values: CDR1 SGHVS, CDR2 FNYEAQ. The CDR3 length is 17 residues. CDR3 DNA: TGTGCCAGCAGCACCGCCCGGACAGGGAGTAGAGGAGAGACCCAGTACTTC. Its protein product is CASSTARTGSRGETQYF.

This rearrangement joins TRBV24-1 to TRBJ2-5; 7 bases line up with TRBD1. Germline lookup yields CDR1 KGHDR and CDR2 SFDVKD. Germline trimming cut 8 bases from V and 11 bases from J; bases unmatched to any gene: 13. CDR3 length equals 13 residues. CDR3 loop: CATNRGPYNEQYF. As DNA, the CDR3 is TGTGCCACCAACAGGGGTCCCTACAATGAGCAGTACTTC.

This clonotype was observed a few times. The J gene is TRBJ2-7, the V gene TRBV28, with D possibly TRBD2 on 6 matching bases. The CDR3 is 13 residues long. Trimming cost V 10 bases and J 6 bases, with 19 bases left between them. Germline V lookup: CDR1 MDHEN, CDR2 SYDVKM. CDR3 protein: CAILKTGLGEQYF. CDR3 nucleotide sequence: TGTGCCATCCTAAAAACGGGACTCGGCGAGCAGTACTTC.

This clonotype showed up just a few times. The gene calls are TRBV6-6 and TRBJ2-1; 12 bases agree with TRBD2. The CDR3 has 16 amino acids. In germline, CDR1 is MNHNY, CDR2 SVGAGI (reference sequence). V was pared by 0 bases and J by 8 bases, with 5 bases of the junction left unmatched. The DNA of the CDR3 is TGTGCCAGCAGTTACTCGACTAGCGGGGGTGTAGATGAGCAGTTCTTC. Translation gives CASSYSTSGGVDEQFF.

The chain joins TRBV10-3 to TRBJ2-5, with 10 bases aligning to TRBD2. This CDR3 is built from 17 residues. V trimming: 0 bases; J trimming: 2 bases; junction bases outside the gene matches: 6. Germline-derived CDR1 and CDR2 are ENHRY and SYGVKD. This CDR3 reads CAISESASGGLQETQYF. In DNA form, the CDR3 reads TGTGCCATCAGTGAGTCCGCTAGCGGGGGCCTTCAAGAGACCCAGTACTTC.

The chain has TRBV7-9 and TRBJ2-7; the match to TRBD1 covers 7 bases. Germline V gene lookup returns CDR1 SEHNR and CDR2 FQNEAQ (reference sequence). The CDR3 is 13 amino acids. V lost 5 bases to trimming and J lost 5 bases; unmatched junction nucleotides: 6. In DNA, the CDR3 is TGTGCCAGCAGCACTACAGGGGTTAACGAGCAGTACTTC. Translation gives CASSTTGVNEQYF.

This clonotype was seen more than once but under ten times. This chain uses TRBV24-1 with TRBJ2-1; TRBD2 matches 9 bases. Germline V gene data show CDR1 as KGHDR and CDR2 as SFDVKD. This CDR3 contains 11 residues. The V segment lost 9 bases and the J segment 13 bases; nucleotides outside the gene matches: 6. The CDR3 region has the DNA TGTGCCACCCGTGGGACTAGCCGACAGTTCTTC. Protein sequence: CATRGTSRQFF.

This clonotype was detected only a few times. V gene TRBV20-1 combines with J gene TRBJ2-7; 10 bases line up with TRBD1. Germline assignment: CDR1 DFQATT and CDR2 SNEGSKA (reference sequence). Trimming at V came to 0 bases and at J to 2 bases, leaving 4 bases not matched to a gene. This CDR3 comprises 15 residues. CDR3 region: CSARDRDRGTYEQYF. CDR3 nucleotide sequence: TGCAGTGCTAGAGATAGGGACAGGGGCACCTACGAGCAGTACTTC.

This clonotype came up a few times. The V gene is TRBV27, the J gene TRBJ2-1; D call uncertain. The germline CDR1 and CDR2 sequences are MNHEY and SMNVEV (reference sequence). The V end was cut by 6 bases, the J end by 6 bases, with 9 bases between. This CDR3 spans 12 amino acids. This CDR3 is CASSHGSNEQFF. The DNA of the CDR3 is TGTGCCAGCAGCCATGGTAGCAATGAGCAGTTCTTC.

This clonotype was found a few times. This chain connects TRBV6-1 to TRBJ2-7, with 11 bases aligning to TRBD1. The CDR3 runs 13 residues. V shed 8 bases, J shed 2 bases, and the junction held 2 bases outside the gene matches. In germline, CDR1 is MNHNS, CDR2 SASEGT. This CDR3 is CASGQGATYEQYF. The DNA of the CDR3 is TGTGCCAGCGGACAGGGGGCAACCTACGAGCAGTACTTC.

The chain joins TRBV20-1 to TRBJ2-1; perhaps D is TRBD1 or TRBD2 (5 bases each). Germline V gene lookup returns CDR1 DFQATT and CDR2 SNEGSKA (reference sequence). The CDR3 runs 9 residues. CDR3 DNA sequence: TGCAGCCGTGGGGGTGAGCAGTTCTTC. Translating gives CSRGGEQFF.

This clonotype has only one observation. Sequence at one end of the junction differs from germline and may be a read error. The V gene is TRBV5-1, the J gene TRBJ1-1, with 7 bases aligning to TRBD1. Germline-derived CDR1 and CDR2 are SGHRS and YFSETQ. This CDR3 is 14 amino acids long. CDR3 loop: CVSSLEGANTEAFF. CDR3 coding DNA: TGCGTCAGCAGCTTGGAGGGGGCGAACACTGAAGCTTTCTTT.

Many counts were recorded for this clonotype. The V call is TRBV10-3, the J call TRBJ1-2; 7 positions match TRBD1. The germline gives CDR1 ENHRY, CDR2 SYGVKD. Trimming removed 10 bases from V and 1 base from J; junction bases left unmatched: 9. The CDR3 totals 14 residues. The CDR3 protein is CATQTGTLNYGYTF. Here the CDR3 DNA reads TGTGCCACGCAGACAGGGACCCTTAACTATGGCTACACCTTC.

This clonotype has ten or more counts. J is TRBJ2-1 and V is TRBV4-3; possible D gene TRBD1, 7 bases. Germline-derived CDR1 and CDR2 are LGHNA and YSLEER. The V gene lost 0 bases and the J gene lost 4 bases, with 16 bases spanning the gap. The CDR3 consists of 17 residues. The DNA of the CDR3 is TGCGCCAGCAGCCAAGAAGTGGAGGGGGCGCGGTACAATGAGCAGTTCTTC. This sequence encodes CASSQEVEGARYNEQFF.

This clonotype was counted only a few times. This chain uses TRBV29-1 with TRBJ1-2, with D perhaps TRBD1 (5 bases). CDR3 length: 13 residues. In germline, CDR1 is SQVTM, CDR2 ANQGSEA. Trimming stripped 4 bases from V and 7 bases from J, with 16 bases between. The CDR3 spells CSVVPSTVSGYTF. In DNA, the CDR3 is TGCAGCGTTGTACCGTCGACAGTGAGTGGCTACACCTTC. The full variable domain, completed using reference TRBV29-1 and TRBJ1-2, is SAVISQKPSRDICQRGTSLTIQCQVDSQVTMMFWYRQQPGQSLTLIATANQGSEATYESGFVIDKFPISRPNLTFSTLTVSNMSPEDSSIYLCSVVPSTVSGYTFGSGTRLTVV.

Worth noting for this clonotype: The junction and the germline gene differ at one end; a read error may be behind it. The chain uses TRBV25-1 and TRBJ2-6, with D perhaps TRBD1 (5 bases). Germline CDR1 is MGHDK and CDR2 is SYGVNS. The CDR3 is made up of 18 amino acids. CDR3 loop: CASSDWPGPSSGANVQTF. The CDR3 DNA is TGTGCCAGCAGTGATTGGCCAGGGCCCAGCTCTGGGGCCAACGTCCAGACTTTC. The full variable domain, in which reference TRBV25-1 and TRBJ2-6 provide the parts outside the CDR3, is EADIYQTPRYLVIGTGKKITLECSQTMGHDKMYWYQQDPGMELHLIHYSYGVNSTEKGDLSSESTVSRIRTEHFPLTLESARPSHTSQYLCASSDWPGPSSGANVQTFGAGSRLTVL.